This T cell receptor (beta chain) was recorded in a study of blood T cell repertoires in COVID-19. The overall study: COVID-19 samples from acute and convalescent phases originated in the United States, Italy and Spain.

Recovered status in Cohort 3 required two negative PCRs, clearance, or symptom resolution. Authors' analysis steps: From reference gene primer amplification, estimates of nucleated cell counts were derived. Assay used: immunoSEQ multiplex PCR; TCRdb lists only in-frame clones, some missing. V and J calls and clone size are those listed in that table; D and trimming were worked out from the DNA. The data contain about 380,000 clones, 87% of them singletons. The sample consisted of PBMCs or T cells enriched from blood (not recorded which). The sequence derives from a man aged 25-45 years who had recovered from COVID-19.

The CDR3 nucleotides read TGTGCCAGTAGTAACCCATTACTAGCCAAAAACATTCAGTACTTC. It translates to CASSNPLLAKNIQYF. The chain carries TRBV19 and TRBJ2-4; no clear D gene. Trimming pared 4 bases from V and 0 bases from J, leaving 10 bases between. The CDR3 length is 15 residues. Per germline, CDR1 LNHDA and CDR2 SQIVND (reference sequence).